These 21 T cell receptor beta chains originate from one sample sequenced in a study of human T cells and chemical hapten exposure. Indicated time point: pre-sensitization, week 0. Sample treatment: therapeutic diphenylcyclopropenone sensitization with weekly scalp DPC. MiXCR was run by TCRdb on the RACE reads, yielding one entry per CDR3 protein. The data contain a few hundred thousand distinct CDR3 sequences, about 5.4% of them singletons. The sample here was whole blood, taken in connection with sensitization to the hapten diphenylcyclopropenone (DPC). Receptors originate from a woman younger than 30 with alopecia areata. Some clones in this sample may be carry-over from other donors' samples.

This clonotype came up many times. V is TRBV2 and J is TRBJ1-3; D unclear. CDR3 size: 13 residues. V lost 8 bases and J 0 bases, leaving 8 bases between the germline ends. Germline CDR1 is SNHLY and CDR2 is FYNNEI. CDR3 in amino acids: CASARFSGNTIYF. The CDR3 DNA reads as TGTGCCAGCGCTAGATTCTCTGGAAACACCATATATTTT.

The table lists this clonotype with many counts. This chain links TRBV12-3 or TRBV12-4 with TRBJ2-3; TRBD2 agrees at 10 bases. The CDR3 is 13 amino acids. With V trimmed by 5 bases and J by 14 bases, 10 bases remained unmatched. CDR3 region: CASSLLLAGVGYF. CDR3 DNA sequence: TGTGCCAGCAGTCTCCTTCTAGCGGGGGTTGGGTATTTT.

This clonotype was counted at least ten times. In DNA form, the CDR3 reads TGTGCCAGCAGCAACGTCGGAAACACCATATATTTT. Residues: CASSNVGNTIYF. The V call is TRBV12-3 or TRBV12-4, the J call TRBJ1-3; D call uncertain. The CDR3 is 12 amino acids. Trimming cost V 6 bases and J 4 bases, with 7 bases left between them.

The genes are TRBV6-5 and TRBJ1-1; 8 bases are a match to TRBD1. V shed 6 bases and J 1 base; nucleotides not matched to a gene: 4. Per the germline V gene, CDR1 is MNHEY and CDR2 is SVGAGI. The CDR3 is 14 amino acids. The CDR3, as DNA: TGTGCCAGCAGCACGGGACAGGAGAACACTGAAGCTTTCTTT. It codes for CASSTGQENTEAFF.

The table lists this clonotype with many counts. In DNA, the CDR3 is TGTGCCAGCAGCCCAGGCGGTCTGAACACTGAAGCTTTCTTT. Residues: CASSPGGLNTEAFF. The J gene is TRBJ1-1, the V gene TRBV5-5; D unclear. Germline V gene lookup returns CDR1 SGHKS and CDR2 YYEKEE (reference sequence). The length of the CDR3 is 14 residues. Deletions cut 4 bases from V and 0 bases from J, with 10 bases between. The variable domain in full, with the rest retrieved from reference TRBV5-5 and TRBJ1-1, is DAGVTQSPTHLIKTRGQQVTLRCSPISGHKSVSWYQQVLGQGPQFIFQYYEKEERGRGNFPDRFSARQFPNYSSELNVNALLLGDSALYLCASSPGGLNTEAFFGQGTRLTVV.

A word on this clonotype: A read error may be the cause here, since a much bigger clone is one base away. CDR3 in DNA: TGCGCCAGCAGCTTTGACTGGGGGCTACAAGAGACCCAGTACTTC. Amino acids: CASSFDWGLQETQYF. The chain combines TRBV5-1 with TRBJ2-5, with D perhaps matching TRBD1 (6 bases). This CDR3 has 15 residues. V lost 2 bases and J lost 2, with 13 bases in between. The germline CDR1 and CDR2 sequences are SGHRS and YFSETQ.

This clonotype was observed a handful of times. This chain uses TRBV27 with TRBJ2-1, with D possibly being TRBD1 (6 bases). The germline V gene has CDR1 MNHEY and CDR2 SMNVEV (reference sequence). The CDR3 length is 16 residues. V lost 1 base, J lost 6 bases, and 16 bases lay in between. This CDR3 reads CASSLYVGAVGNEQFF. In nucleotides, the CDR3 is TGTGCCAGCAGTTTATACGTGGGGGCCGTGGGCAATGAGCAGTTCTTC.

This clonotype was recorded a few times. The rearrangement uses TRBV15 and TRBJ1-2; possibly TRBD1 for D (6 bases). The CDR3 is made up of 15 amino acids. Trimming took 1 base from V and 5 from J, leaving 14 bases between them. Germline-derived CDR1 and CDR2 are LNHNV and YYDKDF (reference sequence). CDR3 sequence reads: CATSRAGAEGYGYTF. The CDR3 DNA follows: TGTGCCACCAGCAGAGCGGGGGCAGAAGGGTATGGCTACACCTTC.

This chain uses TRBV20-1 with TRBJ1-5; D unclear. The CDR3 is 15 amino acids. The germline CDR1 and CDR2 sequences are DFQATT and SNEGSKA (reference sequence). The V end lost 4 bases, the J end lost 0 bases, and 13 bases lay between the germline ends. The CDR3 protein is CSANPPGSSNQPQHF. CDR3 bases: TGCAGTGCTAACCCTCCGGGGAGTAGCAATCAGCCCCAGCATTTT.

The chain combines TRBV20-1 with TRBJ1-5; 9 nucleotides align to TRBD1. This CDR3 spans 15 amino acids. V was clipped by 6 bases and J by 4 bases; unmatched bases: 10. Looked up from germline, CDR1 is DFQATT and CDR2 is SNEGSKA (reference sequence). CDR3 in amino acids: CSATDSGQGNQPQHF. The CDR3 DNA reads TGCAGTGCCACGGACTCGGGACAGGGTAATCAGCCCCAGCATTTT.

This clonotype was seen many times. The V gene is TRBV7-2, the J gene TRBJ2-5; TRBD2 might be the D (6 bases). CDR1 is SGHTA and CDR2 is FQGNSA in the germline V gene. Between the trimmed V and J ends, which lost 3 bases and 1 base, there was a span of 12 bases. The CDR3 runs 15 residues. The CDR3 DNA reads as TGTGCCAGCAGCTTTAACGAGGGACTCCAAGAGACCCAGTACTTC. The encoded protein is CASSFNEGLQETQYF.

This clonotype was seen ten or more times. J is TRBJ2-7 and V is TRBV6-5; 7 nucleotides align to TRBD2. CDR1 and CDR2 from the germline V gene are MNHEY and SVGAGI. CDR3 length: 12 residues. V lost 2 bases, J lost 5 bases, and 0 bases stayed unmatched. CDR3: CASSYRGDEQYF. DNA for the CDR3: TGTGCCAGCAGTTACCGGGGGGACGAGCAGTACTTC.

This clonotype was detected many times. The rearrangement links TRBV19 to TRBJ2-3, with 7 bases fitting TRBD2. The CDR3 is 16 residues long. Germline V gives CDR1 LNHDA, CDR2 SQIVND (reference sequence). Losses at the gene ends were 6 bases for V and 3 bases for J; bases not matched to a gene: 12. The CDR3 DNA reads as TGTGCCAGTAGCTTATCAGCCTACGGGGGGACAGATACGCAGTATTTT. Its protein product is CASSLSAYGGTDTQYF. Combining the CDR3 with reference TRBV19 and TRBJ2-3 gives the whole variable domain DGGITQSPKYLFRKEGQNVTLSCEQNLNHDAMYWYRQDPGQGLRLIYYSQIVNDFQKGDIAEGYSVSREKKESFPLTVTSAQKNPTAFYLCASSLSAYGGTDTQYFGPGTRLTVL.

The sample holds many counts of this clonotype. This sequence joins TRBV12-3 or TRBV12-4 and TRBJ2-1; 8 nucleotides align to TRBD2. The CDR3 totals 14 residues. The junction had 5 bases not matched to a gene; V was cut back by 10 bases and J by 0 bases. CDR3 sequence reads: CATRGGSSYNEQFF. DNA of the CDR3: TGTGCCACTCGGGGGGGGAGCTCCTACAATGAGCAGTTCTTC.

This clonotype was seen at least ten times. The chain has TRBV6-5 and TRBJ2-2; D perhaps matches TRBD1 (5 bases). The CDR3 length is 15 residues. The germline gives CDR1 MNHEY, CDR2 SVGAGI. The V gene lost 7 bases and the J gene lost 6 bases, with 18 bases spanning the gap. The CDR3 DNA is TGTGCCAGCACCCTAACGACAGAACTCTCCGGGGAGCTGTTTTTT. It encodes CASTLTTELSGELFF.

The rearrangement joins TRBV24-1 to TRBJ2-3; the match to TRBD2 covers 8 bases. The CDR3 sequence is 16 residues long. Germline CDR1 KGHDR, CDR2 SFDVKD. V shed 4 bases, J shed 0 bases, and the junction held 5 bases outside the gene matches. Here the CDR3 DNA reads TGTGCCACCAGTGACAGAGCGGGGGCCAGCACAGATACGCAGTATTTT. Its translation: CATSDRAGASTDTQYF.

This clonotype was seen a few times. The chain links TRBV5-1 to TRBJ2-3, with 9 bases aligning to TRBD1. Germline assignment: CDR1 SGHRS and CDR2 YFSETQ. V shed 4 bases and J 1 base; nucleotides not matched to a gene: 7. This CDR3 region has 16 residues. CDR3 residues: CASSTPTGGGTDTQYF. As DNA, the CDR3 is TGCGCCAGCAGCACCCCCACAGGGGGCGGCACAGATACGCAGTATTTT.

This clonotype came up a few times. The chain carries TRBV19 and TRBJ2-7; TRBD1 agrees at 10 bases. The CDR3 extends over 14 amino acids. Germline values: CDR1 LNHDA, CDR2 SQIVND (reference sequence). Unmatched junction bases numbered 4, after V lost 3 bases and J lost 5 bases. Written as DNA, the CDR3 is TGTGCCAGTAGTATGACCGGGACAGGGGACGAGCAGTACTTC. Translating gives CASSMTGTGDEQYF.

The rearrangement links TRBV6-2 or TRBV6-3 to TRBJ1-5; unclear D gene. Germline assignment: CDR1 MNHEY and CDR2 SVGEGT. Trimming pared 5 bases from V and 3 bases from J, leaving 8 bases between. This CDR3 region has 13 residues. In DNA form, the CDR3 reads TGTGCCAGCAGTCGCAGTAACAATCAGCCCCAGCATTTT. The encoded protein is CASSRSNNQPQHF.

The chain employs TRBV20-1 and TRBJ2-1; 7 nucleotides agree with TRBD1. The CDR3 is 15 amino acids. The V gene's germline CDR1 is DFQATT and CDR2 SNEGSKA (reference sequence). The V and J ends lost 4 bases and 4 bases, in that order; junction bases with no gene match: 10. The CDR3 is CSAIRRQGVYNEQFF. CDR3 DNA: TGCAGTGCTATACGAAGACAGGGCGTATACAATGAGCAGTTCTTC.

This clonotype has at least ten counts. The chain is built from TRBV4-1 and TRBJ1-1, with 11 nucleotides matching TRBD1. The ends lost 3 bases at V and 2 bases at J; junction bases unmatched: 2. CDR1 and CDR2 from the germline V gene are MGHRA and YSYEKL. The CDR3 loop spans 15 amino acids. CDR3 protein: CASSQWTGGNTEAFF. Written as DNA, the CDR3 is TGCGCCAGCAGCCAGTGGACAGGGGGCAACACTGAAGCTTTCTTT.